This TCR beta chain was sequenced during a study of cytomegalovirus exposure and HLA in healthy donors. The overall study: There were some 120 million unique TCR beta sequences, drawn from 180 million or so T cells, in an earlier analysis. Study-level results: In a later analysis, HLA-C alleles had the fewest associated TCRs, DRB1 alleles the most.

As to this clone: The antigen is not known.

In the PCR, 60 Vbeta and 13 Jbeta primers were used. Clones were sequenced by immunoSEQ multiplex PCR, and TCRdb holds only the in-frame ones, with some missing. This table has approximately 150,000 clones, 60% to 80% appearing once. Germline CDR1 SGDLS, CDR2 YYNGEE. The CDR3 length is 14 residues. V was trimmed by 2 bases and J by 6 bases, leaving 14 bases between them. The source is a man aged 60 to 69 in good health and CMV-seronegative. The rearrangement links TRBV9 to TRBJ1-1; D may be TRBD1 (5 bases). Sequenced input: PBMCs. The CDR3 spells CASSVLGGGAEAFF. The CDR3 DNA reads TGTGCCAGCAGCGTCCTTGGGGGGGGTGCTGAAGCTTTCTTT.